These T cell receptor beta chains were read from a single sample in a study of lymphopenia after photon versus proton radiotherapy. Only in-frame clones appear in the TCRdb table, and some are missing; sequencing was by immunoSEQ multiplex PCR. The sample consists of about 45,000 clones, 85% of them appearing once. The source was peripheral blood, collected from a patient treated with photon-based radiotherapy. Receptor source: a man aged 35-49 years with gastric cancer. CDR3s include the opening cysteine and the closing phenylalanine or tryptophan. Each record gives: V gene, D gene, clone size, J gene, CDR3 protein, CDR3 DNA. D genes are given only for firm matches. The listing skips clone size in some rows; elsewhere it reads once, few, many or a size class.

>TRBV19|TRBD2|.|TRBJ2-3
CASSRATGGPRDTQYF
TGTGCCAGTAGTAGGGCGACGGGGGGACCCCGGGATACGCAGTATTTT
>TRBV7-2|.|.|TRBJ1-6
CASSPNYNSPLHF
TGTGCCAGCAGCCCGAACTATAATTCACCCCTCCACTTT
>TRBV11-3|.|.|TRBJ2-6
CASSLQGTGANVLTF
TGTGCCAGCAGCTTACAGGGTACTGGGGCCAACGTCCTGACTTTC
>TRBV21-1|.|.|TRBJ1-4
CASSKFRKATNEKLFF
TGTGCCAGCAGCAAATTCCGGAAAGCAACTAATGAAAAACTGTTTTTT
>TRBV2|.|.|TRBJ2-2
CASSEGRGTGELFF
TGTGCCAGCAGTGAGGGCAGGGGTACCGGGGAGCTGTTTTTT
>TRBV18|.|.|TRBJ1-1
CASSRVSTEAFF
TGTGCCAGCTCACGGGTGTCGACTGAAGCTTTCTTT
>TRBV9|.|few|TRBJ2-3
CASQKSASTDTQYF
TGTGCCAGCCAGAAGTCGGCTAGCACAGATACGCAGTATTTT
>TRBV11-2|.|.|TRBJ1-1
CASSLDLGGGTEAFF
TGTGCCAGCAGCTTAGATCTGGGGGGAGGAACTGAAGCTTTCTTT
>TRBV28|.|once|TRBJ2-2
CASSRRGRNTGELFF
TGTGCCAGCAGCCGCAGGGGCCGGAACACCGGGGAGCTGTTTTTT
>TRBV7-3|TRBD1|.|TRBJ2-7
CASRVPAGGDEQYF
TGTGCCAGCAGGGTCCCGGCAGGGGGAGACGAGCAGTACTTC
>TRBV5-1|.|.|TRBJ2-2
CASSLASWANTGELFF
TGCGCCAGCAGCTTGGCTAGTTGGGCGAACACCGGGGAGCTGTTTTTT
>TRBV5-1|TRBD2|once|TRBJ2-5
CASRTSGAPGETQYF
TGCGCCAGCAGGACTAGCGGGGCCCCGGGGGAGACCCAGTACTTC
>TRBV6-5|.|.|TRBJ2-2
CASRTERNTGELFF
TGTGCCAGCAGGACGGAGCGGAACACCGGGGAGCTGTTTTTT
>TRBV10-2|.|.|TRBJ2-5
CASSVGSETQYF
TGCGCCAGCAGTGTCGGGTCAGAGACCCAGTACTTC
>TRBV7-9|TRBD2|.|TRBJ2-7
CASSPTGRGVLYEQYF
TGTGCCAGCAGCCCCACGGGGCGGGGGGTCCTATACGAGCAGTACTTC
>TRBV6-4|TRBD2|.|TRBJ2-3
CASSDTSGGADTQYF
TGTGCCAGCAGTGACACTAGCGGGGGGGCAGATACGCAGTATTTT
>TRBV6-1|TRBD1|.|TRBJ1-6
CASSERGTDINSPLHF
TGTGCCAGCAGTGAGCGGGGGACAGATATAAATTCACCCCTCCACTTT
>TRBV6-5|.|.|TRBJ2-3
CASTTTGRSDTQYF
TGTGCCAGCACTACGACAGGGAGGTCAGATACGCAGTATTTT
>TRBV4-2|.|.|TRBJ1-2
CASSQDRLGGDGYTF
TGTGCCAGCAGCCAAGATCGCCTCGGGGGGGATGGCTACACCTTC
>TRBV7-9|.|.|TRBJ1-4
CASSLDGDLGEKLFF
TGTGCCAGCAGCTTAGACGGGGACCTAGGGGAAAAACTGTTTTTT
>TRBV29-1|.|.|TRBJ2-2
CSVEGTQNTGELFF
TGCAGCGTTGAAGGGACACAGAACACCGGGGAGCTGTTTTTT
>TRBV5-1|TRBD2|.|TRBJ2-5
CASSPGLAGGLFWETQYF
TGCGCCAGCAGCCCGGGACTAGCGGGGGGGCTATTTTGGGAGACCCAGTACTTC
>TRBV18|.|.|TRBJ2-5
CASSPPSRAAQETQYF
TGTGCCAGCTCACCACCCAGTAGGGCCGCCCAAGAGACCCAGTACTTC
>TRBV7-9|.|few|TRBJ1-2
CASSLALRGGYTF
TGTGCCAGCAGCTTGGCCCTCCGGGGGGGCTACACCTTC
>TRBV4-2|.|few|TRBJ1-6
CASSQQGGPGDSPLHF
TGTGCCAGCAGCCAACAAGGGGGGCCAGGGGATTCACCCCTCCACTTT
>TRBV21-1|.|.|TRBJ1-6
CASTPAHPPLHF
TGTGCCAGCACCCCAGCCCATCCACCCCTCCACTTT
>TRBV19|.|.|TRBJ1-5
CASSIDLKQPQHF
TGTGCCAGTAGTATAGACCTTAAACAGCCCCAGCATTTT
>TRBV13|.|.|TRBJ2-3
CASSSRDSSTDTQYF
TGTGCCAGCAGCTCCCGGGACTCTAGCACAGATACGCAGTATTTT
>TRBV9|.|.|TRBJ2-2
CASSVAGTTLGELFF
TGTGCCAGCAGCGTAGCTGGGACAACCTTGGGGGAGCTGTTTTTT
>TRBV14|TRBD2|.|TRBJ2-3
CASSRYSGAKTTDTQYF
TGTGCCAGCAGCCGCTATAGCGGGGCAAAGACCACAGATACGCAGTATTTT
>TRBV5-6|TRBD1|few|TRBJ2-7
CASSFGTGSSYEQYF
TGTGCCAGCAGCTTCGGGACAGGGAGCTCCTACGAGCAGTACTTC
>TRBV5-6|.|.|TRBJ2-7
CASSSVGGNPYEQYF
TGTGCCAGCAGCTCGGTCGGGGGAAACCCCTACGAGCAGTACTTC
>TRBV7-2|TRBD2|.|TRBJ2-2
CASSFQAGRHTGELFF
TGTGCCAGCAGCTTTCAAGCGGGACGCCACACCGGGGAGCTGTTTTTT
>TRBV7-2|TRBD2|few|TRBJ2-7
CASSARLAGRYYEQYF
TGTGCCAGCAGCGCCCGACTAGCGGGACGTTACTACGAGCAGTACTTC
>TRBV5-1|.|once|TRBJ2-5
CASSYQGQETQYF
TGCGCCAGCAGCTACCAGGGGCAAGAGACCCAGTACTTC
>TRBV9|TRBD1|once|TRBJ2-3
CASSIGQGSATDTQYF
TGTGCCAGCAGCATTGGACAGGGAAGTGCGACAGATACGCAGTATTTT
>TRBV7-2|.|.|TRBJ2-1
CASSSNSYSSYNEQFF
TGTGCCAGCAGCTCGAACAGCTACAGCTCCTACAATGAGCAGTTCTTC
>TRBV15|.|.|TRBJ1-2
CATSHRDTANYGYTF
TGTGCCACCAGCCACCGGGACACTGCCAACTATGGCTACACCTTC
>TRBV7-2|.|.|TRBJ1-2
CASSLGRTERRATF
TGTGCCAGCAGCTTAGGGCGGACGGAAAGAAGAGCCACCTTC
>TRBV7-2|TRBD1|.|TRBJ1-6
CASSFARTGEDSPLHF
TGTGCCAGCAGCTTTGCGCGGACAGGGGAAGATTCACCCCTCCACTTT
>TRBV4-1|TRBD1|.|TRBJ1-1
CASSQRGGAGTEAFF
TGCGCCAGCAGCCAAAGAGGGGGCGCAGGGACTGAAGCTTTCTTT
>TRBV6-6|.|.|TRBJ2-7
CASNQPETLEQYF
TGTGCCAGCAACCAACCTGAAACCCTGGAGCAGTACTTC
>TRBV14|.|.|TRBJ2-3
CASSPFSGGGSTDTQYF
TGTGCCAGCAGCCCCTTCTCCGGGGGCGGTAGCACAGATACGCAGTATTTT
>TRBV7-9|TRBD1|.|TRBJ1-2
CASSLTGTGGGYTF
TGTGCCAGCAGCTTAACCGGGACAGGGGGTGGCTACACCTTC
>TRBV11-2|.|.|TRBJ1-6
CASRVYNSPLHF
TGTGCCAGCAGGGTCTATAATTCACCCCTCCACTTT
>TRBV7-9|.|.|TRBJ1-1
CASSFQNTEAFF
TGTGCCAGCAGCTTCCAAAACACTGAAGCTTTCTTT
>TRBV11-2|.|.|TRBJ2-7
CASSLGGRADEQYF
TGTGCCAGCAGCTTAGGGGGCAGGGCCGACGAGCAGTACTTC
>TRBV11-2|TRBD1|.|TRBJ1-3
CASSPGQGVYSGNTIYF
TGTGCCAGCAGCCCCGGACAGGGAGTCTACTCTGGAAACACCATATATTTT
>TRBV7-2|TRBD1|.|TRBJ2-7
CASSLDRDRGLQQYF
TGTGCCAGCAGCCTGGACCGGGACAGGGGTCTACAGCAGTACTTC
>TRBV11-2|TRBD1|.|TRBJ2-7
CASSFGTGNSYEQYF
TGTGCCAGCAGCTTCGGGACAGGGAACTCCTACGAGCAGTACTTC
>TRBV10-3|.|.|TRBJ2-1
CAISERGGSSYNEQFF
TGTGCCATCAGTGAGAGGGGCGGAAGCTCCTACAATGAGCAGTTCTTC
>TRBV2|.|once|TRBJ1-2
CASGDRTNYGYTF
TGTGCCAGCGGAGACAGAACTAACTATGGCTACACCTTC
>TRBV13|.|.|TRBJ2-1
CASSYPTGRNEQFF
TGTGCCAGCAGCTACCCGACAGGGAGGAATGAGCAGTTCTTC
>TRBV5-4|TRBD1|.|TRBJ1-2
CASSPDRGRGYGYTF
TGTGCCAGCAGTCCCGACAGGGGGCGCGGCTATGGCTACACCTTC
>TRBV19|.|.|TRBJ1-5
CASSTRDISNQPQHF
TGTGCCAGTAGTACAAGGGACATTAGCAATCAGCCCCAGCATTTT
>TRBV19|.|.|TRBJ1-4
CASSPQGRWEKLFF
TGTGCCAGTAGTCCCCAAGGAAGGTGGGAAAAACTGTTTTTT
>TRBV7-2|.|.|TRBJ1-4
CASSSQGDGEKLFF
TGTGCCAGCAGCTCACAGGGAGATGGGGAAAAACTGTTTTTT
>TRBV30|.|once|TRBJ1-3
CAWSVEGNTIYF
TGTGCCTGGAGTGTGGAGGGAAACACCATATATTTT
>TRBV29-1|.|.|TRBJ1-2
CSVEDPVGYYGYTF
TGCAGCGTTGAAGATCCCGTCGGGTACTATGGCTACACCTTC
>TRBV7-9|.|.|TRBJ1-3
CASSSRDLRNTIYF
TGTGCCAGCAGCTCCCGGGACCTCCGAAACACCATATATTTT